This TCR beta chain was sequenced in a study of OX40 agonist ivuxolimab in advanced cancers. Study details: The dose-escalation cohort was approximately 80% male, with a mean age of around 54 years, ranging about 23 to 80. Three patients, one with hepatocellular carcinoma and two with cutaneous melanoma, responded partially.

People who had autoimmune disease history or systemic immunosuppression were excluded. The junction had 6 bases not matched to a gene; V was cut back by 11 bases and J by 2 bases. Germline values: CDR1 SEHNR, CDR2 FQNEAQ (reference sequence). The length of the CDR3 is 13 residues. The table came from immunoSEQ multiplex PCR; TCRdb's copy has only in-frame clones and leaves some out. The sample records 77,000 or so clones, under 95% being singletons. The clonotype comes from an adult with an advanced solid tumor such as melanoma, head and neck, liver or kidney cancer. The chain is built from TRBV7-9 and TRBJ2-7, with 10 bases fitting TRBD1. The sample was CD4+ or CD8+ T cells sorted from blood, taken in a trial of the OX40 agonist ivuxolimab. The CDR3 DNA reads TGTGCCGGAGGACAGGGGGGGACCTACGAGCAGTACTTC. Protein: CAGGQGGTYEQYF.